The 16 T cell receptor beta chains listed next were all sequenced from one sample in a study of T cells after yellow fever vaccination. A single record per CDR3 protein comes from TCRdb applying MiXCR to the 5' RACE reads. The top ten clones hold around 25% of a sample with some 110,000 distinct CDR3 sequences, around 8.6% of them seen once. The sequenced sample was CD8+ T cells sorted from PBMCs, obtained 45 days after the yellow fever booster vaccination. The receptor source for this set is a man younger than 45 who received the YFV17D yellow fever vaccine.

At least ten counts were recorded for this clonotype. CDR3 protein: CASSETGGPQLVTYNEQFF. The CDR3 coding sequence is TGTGCCAGCAGTGAGACGGGAGGCCCTCAGTTAGTAACCTACAATGAGCAGTTCTTC. The rearrangement joins TRBV6-1 to TRBJ2-1, with 7 bases fitting TRBD2. The CDR3 sequence is 19 residues long. J lost 2 bases, V lost 3 bases, and 16 bases had no gene match. From germline, CDR1 is MNHNS and CDR2 SASEGT.

This clonotype has ten or more counts. The CDR3 reads CADSSKDGGNGYTF. CDR3 coding DNA: TGTGCCGACTCAAGTAAGGACGGCGGAAATGGCTACACCTTC. The J gene is TRBJ1-2, the V gene TRBV6-5; D is unresolved. The CDR3 has 14 residues. The germline V and J ends were trimmed by 11 bases and 6 bases, with 22 bases remaining between them. Germline CDR1 MNHEY, CDR2 SVGAGI.

This clonotype was recorded at least ten times. V gene TRBV6-2 or TRBV6-3 combines with J gene TRBJ2-1, with D possibly being TRBD2 (6 bases). V lost 5 bases to trimming and J lost 6 bases, with 17 bases between them. The CDR3 totals 15 residues. Germline CDR1 is MNHEY and CDR2 is SVGEGT. The CDR3 here is CASSTWALAFNEQFF. In nucleotides, the CDR3 is TGTGCCAGCAGTACCTGGGCACTAGCTTTCAATGAGCAGTTCTTC.

In its sample, this clonotype was seen many times. J is TRBJ2-5 and V is TRBV20-1; 8 bases match TRBD2. The length of the CDR3 is 14 residues. In germline, CDR1 is DFQATT, CDR2 SNEGSKA (reference sequence). After removal of 4 bases from V and 5 bases from J, the junction contained 9 bases not matched to a gene. CDR3 sequence: CSATLSGNGETQYF. CDR3 DNA: TGCAGTGCTACCCTTAGCGGGAATGGGGAGACCCAGTACTTC.

J is TRBJ2-4 and V is TRBV12-5; no clear D gene. V was pared by 8 bases and J by 3 bases, with 11 bases between. This CDR3 has 13 residues. CDR1 is LGHNT, CDR2 FRNRAP, per germline. For the CDR3, the DNA is TGTGCTAGTTCGGAACAGAACAAAAACATTCAGTACTTC. It translates to CASSEQNKNIQYF.

This clonotype appeared many times. The chain combines TRBV7-9 with TRBJ1-3; possibly TRBD1 for D (6 bases). The CDR3 is 16 residues long. Germline V gives CDR1 SEHNR, CDR2 FQNEAQ (reference sequence). V lost 3 bases and J 0 bases, leaving 12 bases between the germline ends. The CDR3 loop is CASSLWGRSSGNTIYF. DNA of the CDR3: TGTGCCAGCAGCTTGTGGGGGCGCAGCTCTGGAAACACCATATATTTT.

At least ten counts were recorded for this clonotype. The chain has TRBV5-1 and TRBJ2-3; 9 nucleotides align to TRBD1. The CDR3 is 16 amino acids. V gave up 3 bases and J gave up 6 bases; unmatched junction bases: 11. The germline CDR1 and CDR2 sequences are SGHRS and YFSETQ. The CDR3: CASSSAGQGPGDTQYF. The CDR3 region has the DNA TGCGCCAGCAGCTCGGCGGGACAGGGACCAGGCGATACGCAGTATTTT.

In its sample, this clonotype was seen many times. The chain couples TRBV20-1 to TRBJ2-1; 8 bases match TRBD2. Unmatched junction bases numbered 6, after V lost 3 bases and J lost 2 bases. Germline V gives CDR1 DFQATT, CDR2 SNEGSKA (reference sequence). The CDR3 is made up of 15 amino acids. CDR3 residues: CSARALAGPYNEQFF. DNA for the CDR3: TGCAGTGCTAGGGCTCTAGCGGGTCCCTACAATGAGCAGTTCTTC.

This clonotype was detected ten times or more. The J gene is TRBJ2-5, the V gene TRBV6-2 or TRBV6-3, with 8 bases aligning to TRBD2. CDR1 is MNHEY, CDR2 SVGEGT, per germline. Losses at the gene ends were 0 bases for V and 5 bases for J; bases not matched to a gene: 5. CDR3 length equals 15 residues. The CDR3 sequence: CASSYSSGSRETQYF. CDR3 sequence (DNA): TGTGCCAGCAGTTACTCCAGCGGGAGTCGGGAGACCCAGTACTTC.

The J gene is TRBJ2-3, the V gene TRBV6-5; D call uncertain. This CDR3 region has 15 residues. Germline V gene data show CDR1 as MNHEY and CDR2 as SVGAGI. V was trimmed by 2 bases and J by 4 bases, leaving 13 bases between them. CDR3 bases: TGTGCCAGCAGTTACGTGGCTCGGAGCGCAGATACGCAGTATTTT. Its protein is CASSYVARSADTQYF.

The V gene is TRBV10-1, the J gene TRBJ2-5; unclear D gene. The CDR3 sequence is 13 residues long. Trimming shortened V by 3 bases and J by 5 bases, and 10 bases separated the two germline ends. Germline lookup yields CDR1 WNHNN and CDR2 SYGVQD (reference sequence). This chain's CDR3 is CASSDPDTETQYF. The CDR3 DNA is TGCGCCAGCAGTGACCCAGACACCGAGACCCAGTACTTC.

This clonotype was counted at least ten times. The rearrangement joins TRBV7-9 to TRBJ2-5; a weak D match, TRBD1 (6 bases). The CDR3 contains 14 residues. Trimming shortened V by 4 bases and J by 0 bases, and 9 bases separated the two germline ends. Germline-derived CDR1 and CDR2 are SEHNR and FQNEAQ (reference sequence). The CDR3 DNA is TGTGCCAGCAGCTCAGACAGGTACCAAGAGACCCAGTACTTC. Protein product: CASSSDRYQETQYF.

The V and J genes are TRBV7-2 and TRBJ2-2; 8 bases fit TRBD2. The V and J ends lost 3 bases and 4 bases, in that order; junction bases with no gene match: 7. This CDR3 region has 16 residues. CDR1 and CDR2 (germline): SGHTA, FQGNSA. Here the CDR3 DNA reads TGTGCCAGCAGCTTGATCGGACTAGCAGGCACCGGGGAGCTGTTTTTT. This encodes CASSLIGLAGTGELFF.

At least ten counts were recorded for this clonotype. The chain uses TRBV7-7 and TRBJ2-2, with a tentative D call TRBD2 (6 bases). The V gene lost 1 base and the J gene lost 7 bases, with 10 bases spanning the gap. Germline CDR1 SSHAT, CDR2 FNYEAQ (reference sequence). The CDR3 runs 14 residues. DNA of the CDR3: TGTGCCAGCAGCTTAGTTTCGGGGGTCGGGGAGCTGTTTTTT. Translation gives CASSLVSGVGELFF.

This chain joins TRBV14 and TRBJ1-5; 8 bases are a match to TRBD1. The CDR3 loop spans 14 amino acids. Germline loops: CDR1 SGHDN, CDR2 FVKESK. Losses at the gene ends were 1 base for V and 6 bases for J; bases not matched to a gene: 2. This CDR3 reads CASSQGQGIQPQHF. CDR3 nucleotides: TGTGCCAGCAGCCAAGGACAGGGGATTCAGCCCCAGCATTTT.

This clonotype was seen repeatedly, ten times or more. The V and J genes are TRBV4-3 and TRBJ2-7, with 9 positions matching TRBD2. V trimming: 2 bases; J trimming: 3 bases; junction bases outside the gene matches: 5. Looked up from germline, CDR1 is LGHNA and CDR2 is YSLEER. This CDR3 spans 15 amino acids. Here the CDR3 reads CASSQSTSGYYEQYF. The CDR3 DNA is TGCGCCAGCAGCCAATCGACTAGCGGATACTACGAGCAGTACTTC.